One sample yielded the 29 T cell receptor beta chains listed below, sequenced in a study of shared clonotypes between healthy human individuals. Profiling relied on immunoSEQ multiplex PCR, and the TCRdb table lists in-frame clones only, not all of them. The profile shows 2 million to 2.5 million clones, under 97% of them singletons. Sequenced material: naive CD4+ T cells sorted from blood. Subset reported: CD45RA+ positively selected. These receptors were collected from a man aged 18 to 29 in good health.

J is TRBJ1-1 and V is TRBV11-2; no firm D call. V was shortened by 2 bases and J by 8 bases, with 6 bases between the two germline ends. In germline, CDR1 is SGHAT, CDR2 FQNNGV. CDR3 length: 11 residues. CDR3: CASSLRTEAFF. In DNA form, the CDR3 reads TGTGCCAGCAGCTTAAGAACAGAAGCTTTCTTT. Filled out from reference TRBV11-2 and TRBJ1-1, the complete variable domain reads EAGVAQSPRYKIIEKRQSVAFWCNPISGHATLYWYQQILGQGPKLLIQFQNNGVVDDSQLPKDRFSAERLKGVDSTLKIQPAKLEDSAVYLCASSLRTEAFFGQGTRLTVV.

Of note for this clone: At one boundary the junction diverges from the germline segment, which might be a read error. V and J are TRBV7-7 and TRBJ2-7; D might be TRBD1 (6 bases). The CDR3 is made up of 15 amino acids. Germline loops: CDR1 SSHAT, CDR2 FNYEAQ (reference sequence). The CDR3 nucleotides are TGTGCTAGCAGCTTAGGGGGTAGAGTTAAGGGCGAGCAGTACTTC. This sequence encodes CASSLGGRVKGEQYF.

V and J are TRBV6-1 and TRBJ1-5, with 9 bases aligning to TRBD1. V gave up 6 bases and J gave up 3 bases; unmatched junction bases: 3. CDR1 is MNHNS, CDR2 SASEGT, per germline. CDR3 length: 14 residues. The CDR3 loop reads CASSGQGYNQPQHF. DNA of the CDR3: TGTGCCAGCAGCGGACAGGGGTACAATCAGCCCCAGCATTTT.

The chain joins TRBV11-2 to TRBJ1-2, with D unclear. Trimming took 5 bases from V and 2 from J, leaving 9 bases between them. The CDR3 spans 13 residues. Germline V gene lookup returns CDR1 SGHAT and CDR2 FQNNGV. CDR3 sequence (DNA): TGTGCCAGCAGCCCCGGGAGAAACTATGGCTACACCTTC. It codes for CASSPGRNYGYTF.

The V gene is TRBV7-9, the J gene TRBJ2-5; 16 bases line up with TRBD2. V was pared by 5 bases and J by 5 bases, with 5 bases of the junction left unmatched. Germline values: CDR1 SEHNR, CDR2 FQNEAQ (reference sequence). CDR3 length: 16 amino acids. The CDR3, as DNA: TGTGCCAGCAGCACAGGGACTAGCGGGAGGGATGAGACCCAGTACTTC. It translates to CASSTGTSGRDETQYF. Combining the CDR3 with reference TRBV7-9 and TRBJ2-5 gives the whole variable domain DTGVSQNPRHKITKRGQNVTFRCDPISEHNRLYWYRQTLGQGPEFLTYFQNEAQLEKSRLLSDRFSAERPKGSFSTLEIQRTEQGDSAMYLCASSTGTSGRDETQYFGPGTRLLVL.

This chain links TRBV7-6 with TRBJ2-1; possibly TRBD1 for D (5 bases). Trimming took off 4 bases at V and 10 bases at J, with 11 bases between the two ends. The length of the CDR3 is 12 residues. CDR1 and CDR2 from the germline V gene are SGHVS and FNYEAQ. CDR3 nucleotides: TGTGCCAGCAGCTCTCAGGGCCTAGAGCAGTTCTTC. The encoded protein is CASSSQGLEQFF.

The chain has TRBV30 and TRBJ1-5; possibly TRBD1 for D (5 bases). Germline CDR1 GTSNPN, CDR2 SVGIG (reference sequence). The CDR3 length is 13 residues. The V gene lost 8 bases and the J gene lost 4 bases, with 15 bases spanning the gap. CDR3 coding DNA: TGTGCCCTAGGGCAGGGTCGTAATCAGCCCCAGCATTTT. Amino acids: CALGQGRNQPQHF.

The gene calls are TRBV28 and TRBJ1-5, with 10 bases fitting TRBD1. This CDR3 comprises 17 residues. V was pared by 2 bases and J by 1 base, with 5 bases of the junction left unmatched. The germline CDR1 and CDR2 sequences are MDHEN and SYDVKM. CDR3 amino acids: CASSLGTGVKSNQPQHF. Written as DNA, the CDR3 is TGTGCCAGCAGTTTAGGGACAGGGGTGAAGAGCAATCAGCCCCAGCATTTT.

This chain links TRBV18 with TRBJ2-1; 7 bases line up with TRBD1. The ends lost 4 bases at V and 9 bases at J; junction bases unmatched: 18. Germline CDR1 KGHSH, CDR2 LQKENI. The CDR3 extends over 17 amino acids. The CDR3 nucleotides read TGTGCCAGCTCACTTAACACCCCGGTAGACAGGGCGGCTGAGCAGTTCTTC. Its translation: CASSLNTPVDRAAEQFF.

In regard to this clone: Other DNA sequences from this sample encode an identical CDR3 as well. The chain has TRBV5-1 and TRBJ1-2; D gene unclear. Deletions cut 0 bases from V and 4 bases from J, with 7 bases between. This CDR3 is built from 13 residues. Germline V gene lookup returns CDR1 SGHRS and CDR2 YFSETQ. The CDR3 region has the DNA TGCGCCAGCAGCTTGGACGGTACCTATGGCTACACCTTC. It yields the protein CASSLDGTYGYTF. Full variable domain (missing parts from reference TRBV5-1 and TRBJ1-2): KAGVTQTPRYLIKTRGQQVTLSCSPISGHRSVSWYQQTPGQGLQFLFEYFSETQRNKGNFPGRFSGRQFSNSRSEMNVSTLELGDSALYLCASSLDGTYGYTFGSGTRLTVV.

DNA of the CDR3: TGTGCCAGCAGCCGAAGCGGGAGGGCCGGATCCGGGGAGCTGTTTTTT. This encodes CASSRSGRAGSGELFF. V gene TRBV7-2 combines with J gene TRBJ2-2; TRBD2 agrees at 10 bases. The CDR3 runs 16 residues. Per germline, CDR1 SGHTA and CDR2 FQGNSA. With 5 bases clipped from V and 6 bases from J, the junction kept 9 bases outside the gene matches.

The chain has TRBV18 and TRBJ1-4; 9 bases match TRBD1. CDR3 length equals 15 residues. V lost 8 bases and J lost 4; bases outside the gene matches: 8. Germline loops: CDR1 KGHSH, CDR2 LQKENI. The CDR3 DNA is TGTGCCAGCCAGCTGAGGACAGGGGATAATGAAAAACTGTTTTTT. Translation: CASQLRTGDNEKLFF.

The CDR3 DNA follows: TGCGCCAGCAGCTTAGATCCGGGACAGATAGCTTTCTTT. It yields the protein CASSLDPGQIAFF. J is TRBJ1-1 and V is TRBV5-1; 7 bases line up with TRBD1. Trimming removed 2 bases from V and 10 bases from J; junction bases left unmatched: 8. Germline CDR1 and CDR2: SGHRS and YFSETQ. This CDR3 has 13 amino acids.

The chain recombines TRBV5-1 with TRBJ2-5; 8 bases line up with TRBD1. Trimming took 2 bases from V and 7 from J; bases not matched to a gene: 10. CDR3 length equals 15 residues. Germline values: CDR1 SGHRS, CDR2 YFSETQ. In DNA, the CDR3 is TGCGCCAGCAGCTTCTTGACAGGGGACGGGGGGACCCAGTACTTC. Encoded protein: CASSFLTGDGGTQYF.

This chain connects TRBV14 to TRBJ2-3; 11 nucleotides agree with TRBD2. Germline V gene sequence: CDR1 SGHDN, CDR2 FVKESK. The CDR3 totals 16 residues. Trimming at V came to 1 base and at J to 2 bases, leaving 2 bases not matched to a gene. The CDR3 DNA reads TGTGCCAGCAGCCAAGGGGGACTAGCGGACACAGATACGCAGTATTTT. This encodes CASSQGGLADTDTQYF.

This clone has a handful of counts. Additional DNA sequences in this sample encode the identical CDR3. The chain joins TRBV10-3 to TRBJ1-6; a weak D match, TRBD1 (5 bases). Germline loops: CDR1 ENHRY, CDR2 SYGVKD. Trimming pared 3 bases from V and 5 bases from J, leaving 5 bases between. This CDR3 contains 13 residues. CDR3 loop: CAISDRDNSPLHF. Here the CDR3 DNA reads TGTGCCATCAGTGACAGGGATAATTCACCCCTCCACTTT.

V and J are TRBV5-1 and TRBJ1-6; 9 bases agree with TRBD1. Trimming took 3 bases from V and 7 from J; bases not matched to a gene: 8. This CDR3 is built from 16 residues. The germline gives CDR1 SGHRS, CDR2 YFSETQ. The CDR3 sequence: CASSSRTGVENSPLHF. The CDR3 bases are TGCGCCAGCAGCTCCAGGACAGGGGTAGAGAATTCACCCCTCCACTTT.

A note on this clone: Within the sample, other DNA sequences also encode this same CDR3. V usage is TRBV5-1 and J usage is TRBJ2-7; D remains ambiguous. This CDR3 has 13 amino acids. Per the germline V gene, CDR1 is SGHRS and CDR2 is YFSETQ. V dropped 3 bases and J dropped 2 bases, with 9 bases sitting between them. CDR3 DNA: TGCGCCAGCAGCTCGACCGGCCCCTACGAGCAGTACTTC. This encodes CASSSTGPYEQYF.

The rearrangement joins TRBV2 to TRBJ1-4; TRBD1 agrees at 10 bases. The CDR3 is made up of 12 amino acids. Germline V CDR1 and CDR2: SNHLY, FYNNEI. The J segment lost 8 bases and the V segment lost 10 bases, leaving 4 bases of the junction unmatched. The CDR3 loop is CATGTGEEKLFF. The CDR3 DNA reads TGTGCCACCGGGACAGGGGAGGAAAAACTGTTTTTT.

The chain employs TRBV5-1 and TRBJ2-3; D call uncertain. The CDR3 covers 12 residues. Germline V CDR1 and CDR2: SGHRS, YFSETQ. V was trimmed by 3 bases and J by 2 bases, leaving 4 bases between them. CDR3 bases: TGCGCCAGCAGCTACGACACAGATACGCAGTATTTT. Translating gives CASSYDTDTQYF.

The V call is TRBV5-1, the J call TRBJ2-2; 7 bases are a match to TRBD2. V shed 4 bases and J 3 bases; nucleotides not matched to a gene: 9. The CDR3 runs to 16 residues. Germline-derived CDR1 and CDR2 are SGHRS and YFSETQ. CDR3 nucleotide sequence: TGCGCCAGCAGCCTGCTGGCTAGCGGATACACCGGGGAGCTGTTTTTT. Protein: CASSLLASGYTGELFF.

This clone showed up just a few times. V gene TRBV2 combines with J gene TRBJ1-1; no clear D. With 6 bases removed from V and 2 bases from J, the gap between germline ends came to 4 bases. The CDR3 extends over 11 amino acids. Per the germline V gene, CDR1 is SNHLY and CDR2 is FYNNEI. This CDR3 reads CASRINTEAFF. The CDR3 nucleotides are TGTGCCAGCAGAATTAACACTGAAGCTTTCTTT.

The chain carries TRBV2 and TRBJ1-6; D is ambiguous. The CDR3 consists of 13 residues. Germline assignment: CDR1 SNHLY and CDR2 FYNNEI. V lost 4 bases, J lost 8 bases, and 9 bases lay in between. The CDR3, as DNA: TGTGCCAGCAGTGGGCCGCCCGATTCACCCCTCCACTTT. Residues: CASSGPPDSPLHF.

The chain joins TRBV11-2 to TRBJ2-5, with TRBD2 identical over 10 bases. V was pared by 0 bases and J by 5 bases, with 12 bases of the junction left unmatched. Germline values: CDR1 SGHAT, CDR2 FQNNGV. The CDR3 is made up of 18 amino acids. Here the CDR3 reads CASSLELAGVFRTETQYF. CDR3 sequence (DNA): TGTGCCAGCAGCTTAGAGCTAGCGGGGGTTTTTCGTACGGAGACCCAGTACTTC.

The chain links TRBV10-1 to TRBJ2-3; TRBD2 matches 9 bases. J gave up 6 bases and V 1 base, and 5 bases lay outside the gene matches. Germline values: CDR1 WNHNN, CDR2 SYGVQD (reference sequence). The CDR3 runs to 15 residues. CDR3 nucleotides: TGCGCCAGCAGTGAGTTAGCGGGGGCTCGGGATACGCAGTATTTT. Translation gives CASSELAGARDTQYF.

The rearrangement joins TRBV18 to TRBJ2-3; 7 bases agree with TRBD2. Looked up from germline, CDR1 is KGHSH and CDR2 is LQKENI. The CDR3 has 16 residues. V shed 2 bases, J shed 6 bases, and the junction held 11 bases outside the gene matches. The CDR3: CASSPFPGGTPDTQYF. For the CDR3, the DNA is TGTGCCAGCTCACCATTCCCCGGGGGGACCCCGGATACGCAGTATTTT.

V gene TRBV29-1 combines with J gene TRBJ2-2; tentatively, D is TRBD1 (5 bases). With 7 bases removed from V and 5 bases from J, the gap between germline ends came to 8 bases. This CDR3 comprises 11 residues. Germline lookup yields CDR1 SQVTM and CDR2 ANQGSEA. CDR3 bases: TGCAGCGCCAGGGAAACCGGGGAGCTGTTTTTT. Translated, it gives CSARETGELFF.

The chain couples TRBV30 to TRBJ2-1, with 13 bases identical to TRBD2. The junction had 8 bases not matched to a gene; V was cut back by 0 bases and J by 6 bases. Per germline, CDR1 GTSNPN and CDR2 SVGIG (reference sequence). The CDR3 totals 17 residues. The CDR3 DNA reads TGTGCCTGGAGTGTAGGCCGGACTAGCGGGAGTGGCAATGAGCAGTTCTTC. This encodes CAWSVGRTSGSGNEQFF. Full variable domain (missing parts from reference TRBV30 and TRBJ2-1): SQTIHQWPATLVQPVGSPLSLECTVEGTSNPNLYWYRQAAGRGLQLLFYSVGIGQISSEVPQNLSASRPQDRQFILSSKKLLLSDSGFYLCAWSVGRTSGSGNEQFFGPGTRLTVL.

On this clone itself: In the same sample, other DNA sequences code for this CDR3. This chain connects TRBV4-3 to TRBJ1-2; D remains unclear. This CDR3 region has 13 residues. Germline V gene lookup returns CDR1 LGHNA and CDR2 YSLEER. Between the trimmed V and J ends, which lost 0 bases and 4 bases, there was a span of 6 bases. The CDR3 spells CASSQDSTYGYTF. CDR3 in DNA: TGCGCCAGCAGCCAAGACAGCACCTATGGCTACACCTTC.